A single sample gave rise to the 26 T cell receptor beta chains below, sequenced in a study of graft-versus-host responses after intestinal transplantation. Profiling relied on immunoSEQ multiplex PCR, and the TCRdb table lists in-frame clones only, not all of them. The sample holds approximately 75,000 clones, 90% seen once. These receptors' targets are unknown. Sequencing used unstimulated CD8+ T cells sorted from spleen or lymph node cells, obtained before transplant. The source of these receptors is a human donor who was the organ donor for an intestinal transplant.

The chain couples TRBV9 to TRBJ1-1; 7 bases line up with TRBD1. The CDR3 covers 14 residues. CDR1 is SGDLS, CDR2 YYNGEE, per germline. Trimming at V came to 3 bases and at J to 6 bases, leaving 8 bases not matched to a gene. Written as DNA, the CDR3 is TGTGCCAGCAGCGCGGAGGGGGCTTACGCTGAAGCTTTCTTT. Amino acids: CASSAEGAYAEAFF.

J is TRBJ1-5 and V is TRBV5-6; D is ambiguous. The germline gives CDR1 SGHDT, CDR2 YYEEEE. This CDR3 is built from 13 residues. V shed 0 bases and J shed 4 bases, with 5 bases lying between them. CDR3 nucleotides: TGTGCCAGCAGCTTGGCCGGGAATCAGCCCCAGCATTTT. Protein product: CASSLAGNQPQHF.

This chain connects TRBV5-6 to TRBJ1-1; the match to TRBD1 covers 9 bases. J lost 6 bases, V lost 2 bases, and 5 bases had no gene match. Germline V gene lookup returns CDR1 SGHDT and CDR2 YYEEEE. There are 14 residues in the CDR3. Here the CDR3 reads CASSFGTGGPEAFF. In DNA, the CDR3 is TGTGCCAGCAGCTTTGGTACAGGGGGCCCTGAAGCTTTCTTT.

The V call is TRBV13, the J call TRBJ1-6; TRBD1 aligns across 8 bases. The CDR3 extends over 19 amino acids. CDR1 and CDR2 from the germline V gene are PRHDT and FYEKMQ (reference sequence). V lost 2 bases to trimming and J lost 0 bases; unmatched junction nucleotides: 9. The CDR3 spells CASSLSWTGSGSYNSPLHF. The CDR3 coding sequence is TGTGCCAGCAGCTTAAGTTGGACAGGGAGCGGCTCCTATAATTCACCCCTCCACTTT.

V and J are TRBV6-5 and TRBJ1-2; D perhaps matches TRBD1 (5 bases). V lost 0 bases and J lost 6, with 11 bases in between. The CDR3 covers 14 residues. Germline V CDR1 and CDR2: MNHEY, SVGAGI. The CDR3 nucleotides read TGTGCCAGCAGTTACTCTTCGACAGCTCATGGCTACACCTTC. Residues: CASSYSSTAHGYTF.

In its sample, this clone was seen once. As DNA, the CDR3 is TGCGCCAGCAGCTTGGTGGGCGGGAATTACAATGAGCAGTTCTTC. This codes for CASSLVGGNYNEQFF. The chain links TRBV5-1 to TRBJ2-1, with D tentatively TRBD2 (6 bases). CDR3 length: 15 amino acids. The germline gives CDR1 SGHRS, CDR2 YFSETQ. The V end lost 0 bases, the J end lost 4 bases, and 11 bases lay between the germline ends.

The V call is TRBV27, the J call TRBJ2-7, with TRBD2 matching over 7 bases. CDR1 and CDR2 (germline): MNHEY, SMNVEV (reference sequence). The length of the CDR3 is 13 residues. With 9 bases clipped from V and 0 bases from J, the junction kept 5 bases outside the gene matches. The CDR3 loop reads CASRGGSSYEQYV. The DNA of the CDR3 is TGTGCCAGTCGCGGGGGTAGCTCCTACGAGCAGTACGTC.

The V and J genes are TRBV28 and TRBJ2-3, with D unclear. The CDR3 has 13 amino acids. The germline V and J ends were trimmed by 3 bases and 6 bases, with 10 bases remaining between them. Germline CDR1 MDHEN, CDR2 SYDVKM. CDR3 loop: CASSFRLSDTQYF. In nucleotides, the CDR3 is TGTGCCAGCAGTTTCAGATTGTCCGATACGCAGTATTTT. Variable domain in full (rest from reference TRBV28 and TRBJ2-3): DVKVTQSSRYLVKRTGEKVFLECVQDMDHENMFWYRQDPGLGLRLIYFSYDVKMKEKGDIPEGYSVSREKKERFSLILESASTNQTSMYLCASSFRLSDTQYFGPGTRLTVL.

This clone was counted between two and nine times. A junction boundary mismatches the germline segment, possibly from a read error. Here the CDR3 reads CASSYRSRGNQPQHF. The CDR3 region has the DNA TGTGCCAGCAGTTACAGGAGCAGGGGCAACCAGCCCCAGCATTTT. The rearrangement uses TRBV6-5 and TRBJ1-5; tentative D call: TRBD1 (6 bases). This CDR3 comprises 15 residues. Per the germline V gene, CDR1 is MNHEY and CDR2 is SVGAGI.

This chain links TRBV2 with TRBJ2-4; 16 bases line up with TRBD2. Germline values: CDR1 SNHLY, CDR2 FYNNEI. CDR3 length: 19 residues. V lost 6 bases and J lost 0; bases outside the gene matches: 8. In DNA form, the CDR3 reads TGTGCCAGCAGGGCCGGGACTAGCGGGGGGGACGTAGCCAAAAACATTCAGTACTTC. As protein: CASRAGTSGGDVAKNIQYF. The whole variable domain, filled in from reference TRBV2 and TRBJ2-4, reads EPEVTQTPSHQVTQMGQEVILRCVPISNHLYFYWYRQILGQKVEFLVSFYNNEISEKSEIFDDQFSVERPDGSNFTLKIRSTKLEDSAMYFCASRAGTSGGDVAKNIQYFGAGTRLSVL.

The chain is built from TRBV27 and TRBJ2-1, with 10 bases that match TRBD1. Unmatched junction bases numbered 5, after V lost 5 bases and J lost 7 bases. The germline gives CDR1 MNHEY, CDR2 SMNVEV (reference sequence). This CDR3 contains 14 residues. In DNA form, the CDR3 reads TGTGCCAGCAGTCCGCGGACAGGGGGGAATGAGCAGTTCTTC. Its translation is CASSPRTGGNEQFF.

The V gene is TRBV9, the J gene TRBJ1-1; 7 bases agree with TRBD1. Germline assignment: CDR1 SGDLS and CDR2 YYNGEE. The CDR3 length is 15 residues. The V gene end was trimmed by 0 bases and the J gene end by 1 base; junction bases not matched to a gene: 3. DNA for the CDR3: TGTGCCAGCAGCGTAGTTGCAGGGGGGAACACTGAAGCTTTCTTT. Protein sequence: CASSVVAGGNTEAFF.

This clone showed up just once. This sequence joins TRBV7-3 and TRBJ2-1; TRBD1 matches 11 bases. Trimming at V came to 4 bases and at J to 3 bases, leaving 2 bases not matched to a gene. The V gene's germline CDR1 is SGHTA and CDR2 FQGTGA. This CDR3 has 15 amino acids. The CDR3 bases are TGTGCCAGCAGCTGGACAGGGGGCGACTACAATGAGCAGTTCTTC. It encodes CASSWTGGDYNEQFF.

This clone showed up just a few times. The chain is built from TRBV7-6 and TRBJ1-1, with D uncertain. CDR1 is SGHVS, CDR2 FNYEAQ, per germline. The CDR3 is made up of 14 amino acids. Trimming left V 2 bases short and J 5 bases short, with 12 bases between. In nucleotides, the CDR3 is TGTGCCAGCAGCTTACGCCCGGGTTTAACTGAAGCTTTCTTT. As protein: CASSLRPGLTEAFF.

This clone was picked up one time. The CDR3 nucleotides read TGTGCCAGCAGTTACTCGGACAGGACAACTGAAGCTTTCTTT. It specifies CASSYSDRTTEAFF. This sequence joins TRBV6-5 and TRBJ1-1, with TRBD1 matching over 7 bases. With 0 bases clipped from V and 5 bases from J, the junction kept 3 bases outside the gene matches. The CDR3 extends over 14 amino acids. In germline, CDR1 is MNHEY, CDR2 SVGAGI.

The gene calls are TRBV28 and TRBJ2-7; tentatively, D is TRBD1 (6 bases). The CDR3 sequence is 14 residues long. Germline CDR1 MDHEN, CDR2 SYDVKM. With 6 bases removed from V and 2 bases from J, the gap between germline ends came to 14 bases. In DNA form, the CDR3 reads TGTGCCAGCAGCCTACAGGGTTCTGCCTACGAGCAGTACGTC. As protein: CASSLQGSAYEQYV.

The genes are TRBV11-3 and TRBJ1-3; D is uncertain. The CDR3 is 13 amino acids. Trimming left V 4 bases short and J 5 bases short, with 9 bases between. Germline V gene data show CDR1 as SGHNT and CDR2 as YENEEA. The CDR3 region is CASSSYERNTIYF. The CDR3 DNA is TGTGCCAGCAGCTCCTACGAACGAAACACCATATATTTT.

This clone was found once. This rearrangement joins TRBV7-9 to TRBJ2-2, with 8 bases matching TRBD2. The V gene end was trimmed by 5 bases and the J gene end by 4 bases; junction bases not matched to a gene: 9. The CDR3 loop spans 16 amino acids. Per the germline V gene, CDR1 is SEHNR and CDR2 is FQNEAQ (reference sequence). The CDR3: CASSLTPAGVTGELFF. The CDR3 DNA reads TGTGCCAGCAGCCTAACCCCAGCGGGGGTCACCGGGGAGCTGTTTTTT.

V usage is TRBV9 and J usage is TRBJ1-2; D not certain. CDR3 size: 17 residues. V lost 0 bases and J 3 bases, leaving 18 bases between the germline ends. Looked up from germline, CDR1 is SGDLS and CDR2 is YYNGEE. The CDR3: CASSVGAANPPYYGYTF. The CDR3 nucleotides read TGTGCCAGCAGCGTAGGGGCAGCTAACCCACCTTACTATGGCTACACCTTC.

The V gene is TRBV30, the J gene TRBJ1-3; no clear D gene. V was clipped by 2 bases and J by 1 base, with 6 bases between them. The CDR3 contains 13 residues. Germline V gene data show CDR1 as GTSNPN and CDR2 as SVGIG (reference sequence). CDR3 in amino acids: CAWSLSSGNTIYF. Written as DNA, the CDR3 is TGTGCCTGGAGTCTCTCTTCTGGAAACACCATATATTTT.

J is TRBJ1-5 and V is TRBV6-5; 9 bases are shared with TRBD1. Germline CDR1 is MNHEY and CDR2 is SVGAGI. Trimming removed 3 bases from V and 10 bases from J; junction bases left unmatched: 7. This CDR3 spans 14 amino acids. In nucleotides, the CDR3 is TGTGCCAGCAGTTATGCGGGACAGGGTTATCCCCAGCATTTT. Translating gives CASSYAGQGYPQHF.

The chain is built from TRBV29-1 and TRBJ2-3; D possibly corresponds to TRBD2 (6 bases). The V gene lost 3 bases and the J gene lost 0 bases, with 16 bases spanning the gap. Germline CDR1 and CDR2: SQVTM and ANQGSEA. The CDR3 runs 16 residues. The CDR3 sequence is CSVETLDYPSTDTQYF. The CDR3 DNA sequence: TGCAGCGTTGAGACTCTGGACTACCCTAGCACAGATACGCAGTATTTT.

The chain links TRBV4-3 to TRBJ2-2; 16 bases fit TRBD2. CDR1 and CDR2 from the germline V gene are LGHNA and YSLEER. V was pared by 0 bases and J by 6 bases, with 1 base of the junction left unmatched. The CDR3 consists of 17 residues. CDR3 in amino acids: CASSQDGTSGGAGELFF. The CDR3 nucleotides are TGCGCCAGCAGCCAAGATGGGACTAGCGGGGGGGCCGGGGAGCTGTTTTTT.

J is TRBJ2-5 and V is TRBV15, with 12 bases fitting TRBD2. The CDR3 is 15 residues long. J was trimmed by 5 bases and V by 8 bases; bases with no gene match: 9. Looked up from germline, CDR1 is LNHNV and CDR2 is YYDKDF (reference sequence). The CDR3 protein is CATRTPSGGDETQYF. The CDR3 DNA reads TGTGCCACCCGAACCCCTAGCGGGGGGGATGAGACCCAGTACTTC.

This clone came up once. This chain connects TRBV6-5 to TRBJ2-5, with D unclear. The CDR3 sequence is 11 residues long. Germline V lookup: CDR1 MNHEY, CDR2 SVGAGI. The V gene lost 6 bases and the J gene lost 5 bases, with 7 bases spanning the gap. CDR3 DNA: TGTGCCAGCAGCGCCCGGGAGACCCAGTACTTC. It translates to CASSARETQYF.

Remarks on this clone: Compared with germline, one end of the junction differs, possibly owing to a read error. The chain has TRBV7-7 and TRBJ1-3, with D unresolved. From germline, CDR1 is SSHAT and CDR2 FNYEAQ (reference sequence). This CDR3 is 15 amino acids long. CDR3 protein: CASSSTPGAGNTIYF. The CDR3 DNA follows: TGTGCTAGCAGCTCTACGCCGGGAGCTGGAAACACCATATATTTT.